Below are 10 T cell receptor beta chains sequenced from a single sample in a study of spatial heterogeneity in lung cancer. TCRdb used MiXCR to reprocess the 5' RACE reads, holding one entry per CDR3 protein. The sample has tens of thousands of distinct CDR3 sequences; under 6.5% are singletons. The time point was: sample taken at primary tumor resection. Unsorted samples of tumor, nontumor lung or frozen PBMC had their whole RNA sequenced. The material was PBMCs, obtained at surgery. The receptors here all came from a male donor with early-stage non-small cell lung cancer.

This clonotype was seen ten or more times. The chain combines TRBV4-2 with TRBJ2-7, with unresolved D. The germline V gene has CDR1 LGHNA and CDR2 YNFKEQ. Trimming took off 1 base at V and 4 bases at J, with 17 bases between the two ends. The CDR3 totals 16 residues. CDR3 in amino acids: CASSQGVGPPRYEQYF. CDR3 nucleotides: TGTGCCAGCAGCCAAGGGGTCGGACCCCCTCGTTACGAGCAGTACTTC.

This clonotype was recorded a few times. The V call is TRBV19, the J call TRBJ1-1; possibly TRBD1 for D (5 bases). Between the trimmed V and J ends, which lost 1 base and 1 base, there was a span of 10 bases. Germline CDR1 and CDR2: LNHDA and SQIVND (reference sequence). CDR3 length equals 15 residues. The CDR3 spells CASSIGTRGNTEAFF. Written as DNA, the CDR3 is TGTGCCAGTAGTATAGGCACAAGGGGGAACACTGAAGCTTTCTTT.

This chain connects TRBV20-1 to TRBJ2-3; D tentatively reads TRBD1 or TRBD2 (5 bases each). CDR1 is DFQATT, CDR2 SNEGSKA, per germline (reference sequence). V was shortened by 3 bases and J by 0 bases, with 13 bases between the two germline ends. The CDR3 totals 15 residues. The CDR3 is CSARSPRGSTDTQYF. DNA of the CDR3: TGCAGTGCTAGGTCTCCCCGGGGCAGCACAGATACGCAGTATTTT.

This clonotype was seen at least ten times. V and J are TRBV15 and TRBJ1-2; 7 nucleotides agree with TRBD1. This CDR3 spans 15 amino acids. Germline V gene sequence: CDR1 LNHNV, CDR2 YYDKDF (reference sequence). Trimming took 5 bases from V and 3 from J; bases not matched to a gene: 9. CDR3 sequence: CATSALEGADYGYTF. The CDR3 DNA sequence: TGTGCCACCAGCGCCCTGGAGGGGGCGGACTATGGCTACACCTTC.

This clonotype showed up just once. This chain uses TRBV6-1 with TRBJ2-2, with 7 positions matching TRBD1. Germline V lookup: CDR1 MNHNS, CDR2 SASEGT. V was clipped by 6 bases and J by 2 bases; unmatched bases: 12. The CDR3 consists of 17 residues. Here the CDR3 DNA reads TGTGCCAGCAGCTCATGGGGGACAGCAGTTAACACCGGGGAGCTGTTTTTT. This encodes CASSSWGTAVNTGELFF.

This clonotype came up a few times. J is TRBJ1-1 and V is TRBV10-3; 7 nucleotides line up with TRBD1. The CDR3 is 14 residues long. Germline-derived CDR1 and CDR2 are ENHRY and SYGVKD. V lost 8 bases, J lost 5 bases, and 11 bases stayed unmatched. Here the CDR3 reads CAIGTTGRGTEAFF. Here the CDR3 DNA reads TGTGCCATCGGTACGACAGGGAGGGGGACTGAAGCTTTCTTT.

This chain joins TRBV19 and TRBJ1-5, with D perhaps matching TRBD1 (5 bases). This CDR3 contains 14 residues. V was clipped by 6 bases and J by 6 bases, with 15 bases between them. Germline V gives CDR1 LNHDA, CDR2 SQIVND (reference sequence). CDR3 protein: CASRAPWGLQPQHF. The CDR3 coding sequence is TGTGCCAGTAGAGCACCATGGGGACTTCAGCCCCAGCATTTT.

This clonotype was seen only a few times. This chain links TRBV30 with TRBJ1-5; D uncertain. The germline gives CDR1 GTSNPN, CDR2 SVGIG (reference sequence). There are 14 residues in the CDR3. The V gene lost 2 bases and the J gene lost 2 bases, with 10 bases spanning the gap. The CDR3 DNA reads TGTGCCTGGAGTCCCCCAGGTGGCAATCAGCCCCAGCATTTT. It codes for CAWSPPGGNQPQHF.

This clonotype is medium-sized (0.01 to 0.1%) within its sample. The chain carries TRBV29-1 and TRBJ1-3; TRBD1 aligns across 7 bases. V shed 0 bases and J 5 bases; nucleotides not matched to a gene: 7. The CDR3 is 15 amino acids. The germline V gene encodes CDR1 SQVTM and CDR2 ANQGSEA. The CDR3 sequence is CSVEDPTGERNTIYF. CDR3 bases: TGCAGCGTTGAAGATCCCACAGGGGAGAGAAACACCATATATTTT. Full variable domain (rest looked up from reference TRBV29-1 and TRBJ1-3): SAVISQKPSRDICQRGTSLTIQCQVDSQVTMMFWYRQQPGQSLTLIATANQGSEATYESGFVIDKFPISRPNLTFSTLTVSNMSPEDSSIYLCSVEDPTGERNTIYFGEGSWLTVV.

The table lists this clonotype with many counts. The chain recombines TRBV6-5 with TRBJ1-2; no definite D call. Germline values: CDR1 MNHEY, CDR2 SVGAGI. This CDR3 region has 12 residues. The germline V and J ends were trimmed by 5 bases and 0 bases, with 4 bases remaining between them. The CDR3 loop is CASSGSNYGYTF. For the CDR3, the DNA is TGTGCCAGCAGTGGGTCTAACTATGGCTACACCTTC.